Listed below are T cell receptor beta chains from one sample, sequenced in a study of blood T cells in healthy people across ages. TCRdb recomputed calls from the 5' RACE reads with MiXCR, one row per CDR3 protein. The profile shows hundreds of thousands of distinct CDR3 sequences, 40% to 45% of them singletons. Sequencing used blood. These receptors were taken from a man older than 75 in good health. The CDR3 runs from the conserved cysteine through the conserved F or W. Each record gives: CDR3 length, clone size, J gene, D gene, V gene, CDR3 protein, CDR3 DNA. The D gene is left open where the match is weak. The size field is filled for only some rows; it gives once, few, many or a size class.

15 | . | TRBJ1-5 | . | TRBV2 | CASSKQGTGDQPQHF | TGTGCCAGCAGTAAACAAGGTACGGGGGATCAGCCCCAGCATTTT
14 | . | TRBJ2-5 | TRBD1 | TRBV20-1 | CSAQQGVGQETQYF | TGCAGTGCTCAACAGGGGGTTGGTCAAGAGACCCAGTACTTC
15 | . | TRBJ1-2 | . | TRBV10-2 | CASSESAAGPYGYTF | TGCGCCAGCAGTGAGTCCGCAGCGGGACCCTATGGCTACACCTTC
17 | . | TRBJ2-1 | TRBD2 | TRBV7-2 | CASSLGASGGPYNEQFF | TGTGCCAGCAGCTTGGGGGCTAGCGGGGGCCCCTACAATGAGCAGTTCTTC
16 | many | TRBJ2-7 | TRBD2 | TRBV20-1 | CSARNTGTSGRYEQYF | TGCAGTGCTAGGAATACCGGGACTAGCGGGAGGTACGAGCAGTACTTC
13 | . | TRBJ2-1 | . | TRBV11-2 | CASSSMWEPEQFF | TGTGCCAGCAGCTCAATGTGGGAACCTGAGCAGTTCTTC
19 | . | TRBJ1-6 | . | TRBV7-2 | CASSFRDAWPSSYNSPLHF | TGTGCCAGCAGCTTCAGGGACGCCTGGCCTAGCTCCTATAATTCACCCCTCCACTTT
13 | few | TRBJ2-1 | . | TRBV18 | CASSPDWGGEQFF | TGTGCCAGCTCACCGGATTGGGGAGGCGAGCAGTTCTTC
16 | few | TRBJ1-2 | . | TRBV29-1 | CSVGFAGTTLSYGYTF | TGCAGCGTTGGGTTCGCAGGTACAACACTATCCTATGGCTACACCTTC
13 | few | TRBJ2-1 | TRBD2 | TRBV29-1 | CSVDERGNNEQFF | TGCAGCGTTGATGAGCGGGGGAACAATGAGCAGTTCTTC
13 | many | TRBJ2-3 | . | TRBV25-1 | CASSVVGPGTQYF | TGTGCCAGCAGTGTCGTCGGGCCCGGGACGCAGTATTTT
15 | . | TRBJ1-1 | . | TRBV5-1 | CASSTSGGLDTEAFF | TGCGCCAGCAGCACGAGCGGGGGATTGGACACTGAAGCTTTCTTT
20 | . | TRBJ2-1 | . | TRBV6-2/TRBV6-3 | CASSYLSDRALSGTNNEQFF | TGTGCCAGCAGTTACTTGTCGGACAGGGCCCTTAGCGGGACCAACAATGAGCAGTTCTTC
15 | once | TRBJ1-2 | TRBD1 | TRBV20-1 | CSATRNQQGAGGYTF | TGCAGTGCTACTCGAAACCAACAGGGGGCCGGTGGCTACACCTTC
15 | once | TRBJ2-1 | TRBD1 | TRBV6-2/TRBV6-3 | CASKRGQGALGEQFF | TGTGCCAGCAAGCGTGGACAGGGGGCATTGGGTGAGCAGTTCTTC
16 | . | TRBJ2-5 | TRBD2 | TRBV12-3/TRBV12-4 | CASSPGLAGGKETQYF | TGTGCCAGCAGCCCGGGACTAGCGGGGGGGAAAGAGACCCAGTACTTC
14 | . | TRBJ2-3 | . | TRBV29-1 | CSVERTDPTDTQYF | TGCAGCGTTGAAAGGACGGATCCGACAGATACGCAGTATTTT
16 | . | TRBJ2-7 | . | TRBV6-2/TRBV6-3 | CASNLDGRGGSYEQYF | TGTGCCAGCAACCTCGATGGGAGGGGGGGATCCTACGAGCAGTACTTC
11 | . | TRBJ2-5 | . | TRBV5-8 | CASSPLIAQYF | TGTGCCAGCAGCCCGTTGATAGCCCAGTACTTC
15 | . | TRBJ2-3 | TRBD1 | TRBV6-2/TRBV6-3 | CASSGDRVVGDTQYF | TGTGCCAGCAGCGGGGACAGGGTAGTTGGAGATACGCAGTATTTT
15 | . | TRBJ2-5 | TRBD2 | TRBV7-9 | CASSPIAGGQETQYF | TGTGCCAGCAGCCCGATAGCGGGGGGTCAAGAGACCCAGTACTTC
18 | many | TRBJ1-4 | TRBD1 | TRBV6-1 | CASSRRNSPGQEAEKLFF | TGTGCCAGCAGCCGCCGGAATTCTCCGGGACAGGAGGCTGAAAAACTGTTTTTT
13 | . | TRBJ2-5 | . | TRBV10-3 | CAISQRDQETQYF | TGTGCCATCAGTCAGAGGGACCAAGAGACCCAGTACTTC
15 | . | TRBJ2-3 | TRBD2 | TRBV7-2 | CASSLLAGTPDTQYF | TGTGCCAGCAGCTTATTAGCGGGGACCCCAGATACGCAGTATTTT
14 | few | TRBJ1-5 | . | TRBV6-2/TRBV6-3 | CASSYSVRDQPQHF | TGTGCCAGCAGTTACTCGGTTAGGGATCAGCCCCAGCATTTT
14 | few | TRBJ1-5 | TRBD1 | TRBV12-3/TRBV12-4 | CASSLRGGGQPQHF | TGTGCCAGCAGTTTAAGAGGGGGCGGGCAGCCCCAGCATTTT
14 | few | TRBJ1-4 | . | TRBV27 | CASSLLASREKLFF | TGTGCCAGCAGTTTATTAGCGAGTCGTGAAAAACTGTTTTTT
12 | . | TRBJ2-1 | . | TRBV12-3/TRBV12-4 | CASSWATNEQFF | TGTGCCAGCAGTTGGGCAACGAATGAGCAGTTCTTC
17 | . | TRBJ2-7 | TRBD2 | TRBV6-6 | CATDGTSGKGSYNEQYF | TGTGCCACCGATGGGACTAGCGGGAAAGGCTCCTACAATGAGCAGTACTTC
15 | . | TRBJ2-5 | TRBD1 | TRBV5-6 | CASSPTGGSQETQYF | TGTGCCAGCAGCCCCACAGGGGGCAGCCAAGAGACCCAGTACTTC
13 | many | TRBJ2-7 | . | TRBV10-1 | CASSGKGFYEQYF | TGCGCCAGCAGTGGGAAGGGGTTCTACGAGCAGTACTTC
14 | many | TRBJ1-1 | . | TRBV12-3/TRBV12-4 | CASSLSNPNTEAFF | TGTGCCAGCAGTTTAAGCAACCCGAACACTGAAGCTTTCTTT
14 | few | TRBJ2-7 | TRBD1 | TRBV20-1 | CSAKRTGNTYEQYF | TGCAGTGCTAAACGGACAGGGAACACCTACGAGCAGTACTTC
13 | . | TRBJ1-4 | . | TRBV15 | CATSRDRREKLFF | TGTGCCACCAGCAGAGATCGAAGAGAAAAACTGTTTTTT
15 | . | TRBJ2-7 | . | TRBV18 | CASSPPAASSYEQYF | TGTGCCAGCTCACCACCGGCGGCCAGCTCCTACGAGCAGTACTTC
17 | . | TRBJ2-6 | . | TRBV9 | CASSPPQRGSGANVLTF | TGTGCCAGCAGCCCTCCGCAGCGAGGATCTGGGGCCAACGTCCTGACTTTC
13 | once | TRBJ1-1 | . | TRBV5-1 | CASSCQGNTEAFF | TGCGCCAGCAGCTGTCAGGGGAACACTGAAGCTTTCTTT
11 | . | TRBJ1-1 | . | TRBV5-6 | CASSLKTEAFF | TGTGCCAGCAGCTTGAAAACTGAAGCTTTCTTT
11 | . | TRBJ2-7 | . | TRBV28 | CASRTGCEQYF | TGTGCCAGTCGGACGGGATGCGAGCAGTACTTC
17 | . | TRBJ2-6 | . | TRBV11-2 | CASTGTLASSGANVLTF | TGTGCCAGCACCGGGACATTGGCTAGCTCTGGGGCCAACGTCCTGACTTTC
10 | . | TRBJ1-2 | . | TRBV20-1 | CSAVVDGYTF | TGCAGTGCCGTCGTTGATGGCTACACCTTC
15 | . | TRBJ2-7 | . | TRBV7-6 | CASSLFRGPYNEQYF | TGTGCCAGCAGTCTTTTCCGGGGTCCTTACAATGAGCAGTACTTC
18 | . | TRBJ2-3 | TRBD2 | TRBV7-9 | CASSPSGLAGGLTDTQYF | TGTGCCAGCAGCCCCAGTGGACTAGCGGGGGGCCTCACAGATACGCAGTATTTT
16 | many | TRBJ2-3 | . | TRBV15 | CATSRAAGRTTDTQYF | TGTGCCACCAGCAGAGCGGCAGGGAGAACGACAGATACGCAGTATTTT
13 | . | TRBJ1-2 | TRBD1 | TRBV6-2/TRBV6-3 | CASSQTGSYGYTF | TGTGCCAGCAGTCAGACAGGGAGCTATGGCTACACCTTC
15 | few | TRBJ2-1 | . | TRBV7-9 | CASSLVLGTYNEQFF | TGTGCCAGCAGCTTAGTTCTAGGGACCTACAATGAGCAGTTCTTC
14 | . | TRBJ2-3 | . | TRBV12-3/TRBV12-4 | CASKPGRRTDTQYF | TGTGCCAGCAAACCGGGACGGCGCACAGATACGCAGTATTTT
13 | . | TRBJ2-3 | . | TRBV20-1 | CSASGRSTDTQYF | TGCAGTGCTAGCGGGAGATCCACAGATACGCAGTATTTT
17 | . | TRBJ2-7 | . | TRBV3-1 | CASSPPPQGPKTYEQYF | TGTGCCAGCAGCCCTCCCCCTCAGGGGCCGAAAACCTACGAGCAGTACTTC
14 | . | TRBJ1-2 | TRBD1 | TRBV10-1 | CASSAGTGFGGYTF | TGCGCCAGCAGTGCCGGGACAGGGTTCGGAGGCTACACCTTC
15 | few | TRBJ2-1 | TRBD2 | TRBV5-1 | CASSLKTSNYNEQFF | TGCGCCAGCAGCTTAAAGACTAGCAACTACAATGAGCAGTTCTTC
15 | . | TRBJ2-7 | TRBD2 | TRBV4-2 | CASSLASGDSYEQYF | TGTGCCAGCAGCCTCGCTAGCGGGGACTCCTACGAGCAGTACTTC
14 | many | TRBJ2-7 | . | TRBV6-2/TRBV6-3 | CASSYLGRSREQYF | TGTGCCAGCAGTTACTTGGGGCGGTCGAGGGAGCAGTACTTC
17 | . | TRBJ2-4 | . | TRBV11-2 | CASSLIPVGASKNIQYF | TGTGCCAGCAGCTTGATCCCTGTGGGAGCTTCCAAAAACATTCAGTACTTC
16 | . | TRBJ2-5 | TRBD1 | TRBV6-1 | CASSDRDRGSWETQYF | TGTGCCAGCAGTGACCGGGACAGGGGTTCTTGGGAGACCCAGTACTTC
15 | . | TRBJ2-3 | . | TRBV11-2 | CASSRQVGGADTQYF | TGTGCCAGCAGCCGACAGGTTGGGGGCGCAGATACGCAGTATTTT
13 | . | TRBJ1-2 | TRBD1 | TRBV20-1 | CSATTGTAYGYTF | TGCAGTGCTACCACGGGGACAGCGTATGGCTACACCTTC
15 | once | TRBJ2-1 | TRBD2 | TRBV6-2/TRBV6-3 | CASRRTSRRGNEQFF | TGTGCCAGCAGACGGACTAGCAGGAGGGGGAATGAGCAGTTCTTC
14 | . | TRBJ2-5 | . | TRBV5-1 | CASNSLNSMETQYF | TGCGCCAGCAACTCCCTCAACTCGATGGAGACCCAGTACTTC